The sequence of this T cell receptor (beta chain) was determined in a study of long-term antiretroviral therapy in people with HIV. Study-wide background: First collections came about a decade before the 2015 immediate-ART recommendation.

CDR1 is SGHVS, CDR2 FQNEAQ, per germline. The CDR3 is made up of 15 amino acids. V was trimmed by 4 bases and J by 4 bases, leaving 16 bases between them. Sampling of each donor yielded at least one pre-ART PBMC sample and at least two post-ART PBMC samples. Runs used v3.0 of the immunoSEQ assay and were done at survey level. Only in-frame clones appear in the TCRdb table, and some are missing; sequencing was by immunoSEQ multiplex PCR. The sample includes tens of thousands of clones, about four fifths of them seen just once. This specimen consisted of unsorted PBMCs, obtained 0.2 years after starting antiretroviral therapy. This receptor was obtained from a woman aged 25 to 39 with HIV. The V gene is TRBV7-8, the J gene TRBJ1-2; D perhaps matches TRBD1 (5 bases). CDR3 sequence: CASSSAIGTAYGYTF. The CDR3 DNA sequence: TGTGCCAGCAGCTCCGCCATTGGGACCGCCTATGGCTACACCTTC. The variable domain in full, completed from reference TRBV7-8 and TRBJ1-2, reads GAGVSQSPRYKVAKRGQDVALRCDPISGHVSLFWYQQALGQGPEFLTYFQNEAQLDKSGLPSDRFFAERPEGSVSTLKIQRTQQEDSAVYLCASSSAIGTAYGYTFGSGTRLTVV.